This T cell receptor beta chain was recovered during a study of cytomegalovirus exposure and HLA in healthy donors. The study, taken as a whole, reports: Later, an analysis showed that TCR beta chains associated with HLA were more clonally expanded than others that were equally common.

PCR was performed using 60 Vbeta and 13 Jbeta primers. Here immunoSEQ multiplex PCR was the method, and the copy in TCRdb shows in-frame clones only, minus some. The table lists about 200,000 clones, 82% of them singletons. CDR1 and CDR2 (germline): SNHLY, FYNNEI. Trimming removed 4 bases from V and 8 bases from J; junction bases left unmatched: 7. The CDR3 covers 14 residues. On this clone: The antigen is unknown. Other DNA variants within this sample encode the same CDR3.

This chain uses TRBV2 with TRBJ1-2, with 10 bases aligning to TRBD1. This TCR derives from a boy aged 2 to 9 in good health and CMV-seronegative. The sequenced sample was PBMCs. The CDR3 nucleotides are TGTGCCAGCAGTGGCCGACAGGGGGCGACCGGCTACACCTTC. Translation: CASSGRQGATGYTF.